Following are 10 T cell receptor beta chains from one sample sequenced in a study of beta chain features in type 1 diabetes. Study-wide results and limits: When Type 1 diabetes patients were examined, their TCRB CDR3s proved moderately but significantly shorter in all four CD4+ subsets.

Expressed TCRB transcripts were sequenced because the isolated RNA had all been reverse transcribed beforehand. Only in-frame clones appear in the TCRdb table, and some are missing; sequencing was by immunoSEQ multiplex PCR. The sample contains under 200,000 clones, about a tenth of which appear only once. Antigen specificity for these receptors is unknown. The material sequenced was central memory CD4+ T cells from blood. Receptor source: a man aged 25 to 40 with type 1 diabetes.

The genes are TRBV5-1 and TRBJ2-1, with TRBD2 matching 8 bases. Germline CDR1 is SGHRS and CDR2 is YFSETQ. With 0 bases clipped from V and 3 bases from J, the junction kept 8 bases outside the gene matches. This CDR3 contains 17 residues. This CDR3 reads CASSLADFSGSYNEQFF. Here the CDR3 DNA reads TGCGCCAGCAGCTTGGCCGACTTCAGCGGGAGCTACAATGAGCAGTTCTTC.

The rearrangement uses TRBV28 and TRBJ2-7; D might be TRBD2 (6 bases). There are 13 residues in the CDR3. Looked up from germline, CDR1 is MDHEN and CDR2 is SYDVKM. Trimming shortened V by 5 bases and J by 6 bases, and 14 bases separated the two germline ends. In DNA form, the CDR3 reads TGTGCCAGCAGTGTTGGAGGGGCTCGCGAGCAGTACTTC. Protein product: CASSVGGAREQYF.

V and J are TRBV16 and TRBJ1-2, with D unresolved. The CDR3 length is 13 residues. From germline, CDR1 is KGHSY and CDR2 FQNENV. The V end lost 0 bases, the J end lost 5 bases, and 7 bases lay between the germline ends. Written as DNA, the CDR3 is TGTGCCAGCAGCCAATCTCGGGATTATGGCTACACCTTC. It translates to CASSQSRDYGYTF.

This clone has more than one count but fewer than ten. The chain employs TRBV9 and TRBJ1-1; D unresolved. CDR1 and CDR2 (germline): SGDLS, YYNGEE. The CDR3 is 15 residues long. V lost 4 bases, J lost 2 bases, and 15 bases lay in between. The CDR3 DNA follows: TGTGCCAGCAGCACCGAGTCCATTGGTAACACTGAAGCTTTCTTT. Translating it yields CASSTESIGNTEAFF.

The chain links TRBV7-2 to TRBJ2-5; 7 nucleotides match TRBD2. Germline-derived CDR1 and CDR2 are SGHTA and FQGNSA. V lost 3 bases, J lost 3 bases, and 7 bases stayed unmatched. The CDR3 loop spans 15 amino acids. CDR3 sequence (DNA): TGTGCCAGCAGCTTGGGCGGGAGAGGTGAAGAGACCCAGTACTTC. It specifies CASSLGGRGEETQYF.

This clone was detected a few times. This CDR3 is CASGTGETNEQFF. The CDR3 nucleotides are TGTGCCTCCGGGACAGGGGAGACCAATGAGCAGTTCTTC. The chain recombines TRBV18 with TRBJ2-1; TRBD1 matches 10 bases. Germline CDR1 reads KGHSH; CDR2 reads LQKENI. The CDR3 is made up of 13 amino acids. V was clipped by 11 bases and J by 6 bases; unmatched bases: 7.

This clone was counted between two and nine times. The CDR3 nucleotides are TGTGCCAGCACACTTACTAGCCCCGGGGAGCTGTTTTTT. This sequence encodes CASTLTSPGELFF. The rearrangement joins TRBV4-2 to TRBJ2-2; D is possibly TRBD2 (6 bases). Germline lookup yields CDR1 LGHNA and CDR2 YNFKEQ. This CDR3 contains 13 residues. The germline V and J ends were trimmed by 7 bases and 6 bases, with 12 bases remaining between them.

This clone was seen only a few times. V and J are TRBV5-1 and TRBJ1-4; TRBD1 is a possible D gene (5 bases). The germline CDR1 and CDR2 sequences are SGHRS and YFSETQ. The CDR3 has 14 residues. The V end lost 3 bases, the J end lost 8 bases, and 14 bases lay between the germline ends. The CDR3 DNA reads TGCGCCAGCAGCTCGGCCGGGACTGGGGAAAAACTGTTTTTT. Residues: CASSSAGTGEKLFF.

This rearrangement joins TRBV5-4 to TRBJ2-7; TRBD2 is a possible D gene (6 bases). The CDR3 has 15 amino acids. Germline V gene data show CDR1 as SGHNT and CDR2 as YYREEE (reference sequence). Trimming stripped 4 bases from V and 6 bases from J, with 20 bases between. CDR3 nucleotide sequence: TGTGCCAGCAGCCAAGATCGGAGGGAAGTGGTCGAGCAGTACTTC. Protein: CASSQDRREVVEQYF.

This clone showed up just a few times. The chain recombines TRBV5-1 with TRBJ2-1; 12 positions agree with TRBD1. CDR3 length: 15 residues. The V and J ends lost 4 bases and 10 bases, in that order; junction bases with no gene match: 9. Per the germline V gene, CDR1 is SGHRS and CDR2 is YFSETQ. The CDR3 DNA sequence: TGCGCCAGCAGCCCTGGGGACAGGGGGCTATGGGAGCAGTTCTTC. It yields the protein CASSPGDRGLWEQFF.